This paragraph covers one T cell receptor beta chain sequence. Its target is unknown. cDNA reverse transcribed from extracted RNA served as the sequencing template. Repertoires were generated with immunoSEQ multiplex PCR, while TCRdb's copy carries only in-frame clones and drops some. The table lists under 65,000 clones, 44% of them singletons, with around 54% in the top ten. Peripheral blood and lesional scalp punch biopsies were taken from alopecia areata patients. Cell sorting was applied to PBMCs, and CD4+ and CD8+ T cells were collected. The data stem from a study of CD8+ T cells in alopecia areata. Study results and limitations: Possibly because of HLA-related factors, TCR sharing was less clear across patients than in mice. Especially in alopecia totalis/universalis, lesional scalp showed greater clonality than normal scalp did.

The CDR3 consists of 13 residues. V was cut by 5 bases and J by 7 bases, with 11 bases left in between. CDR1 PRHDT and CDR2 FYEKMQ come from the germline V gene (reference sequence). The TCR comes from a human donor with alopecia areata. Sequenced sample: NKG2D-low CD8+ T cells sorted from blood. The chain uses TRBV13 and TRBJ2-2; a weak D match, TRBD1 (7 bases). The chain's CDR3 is CASSLRGDGELFF. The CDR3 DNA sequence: TGTGCCAGCAGCCTCAGGGGGGACGGGGAGCTGTTTTTT.